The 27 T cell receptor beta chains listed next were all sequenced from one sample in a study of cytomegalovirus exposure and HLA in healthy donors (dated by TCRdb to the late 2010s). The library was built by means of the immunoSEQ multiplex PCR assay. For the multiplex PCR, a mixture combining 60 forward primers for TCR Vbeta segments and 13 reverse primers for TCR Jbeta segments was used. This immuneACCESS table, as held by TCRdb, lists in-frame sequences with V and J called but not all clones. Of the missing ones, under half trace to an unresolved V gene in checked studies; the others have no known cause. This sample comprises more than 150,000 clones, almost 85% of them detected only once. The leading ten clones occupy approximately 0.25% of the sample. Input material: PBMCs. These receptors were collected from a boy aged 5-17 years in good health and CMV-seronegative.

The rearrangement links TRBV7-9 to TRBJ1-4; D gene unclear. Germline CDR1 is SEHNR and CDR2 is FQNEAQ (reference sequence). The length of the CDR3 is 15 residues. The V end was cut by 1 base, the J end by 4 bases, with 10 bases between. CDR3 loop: CASSLGRRDNEKLFF. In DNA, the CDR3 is TGTGCCAGCAGCTTAGGGCGGCGGGATAATGAAAAACTGTTTTTT.

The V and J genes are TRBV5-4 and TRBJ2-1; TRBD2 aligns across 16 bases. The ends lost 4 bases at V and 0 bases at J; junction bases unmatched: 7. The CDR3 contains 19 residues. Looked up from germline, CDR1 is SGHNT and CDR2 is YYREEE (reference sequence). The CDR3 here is CASSGGTSGRATSYNEQFF. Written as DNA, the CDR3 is TGTGCCAGCAGCGGCGGGACTAGCGGGAGGGCCACCTCCTACAATGAGCAGTTCTTC.

CDR3 nucleotide sequence: TGCAGCGTTGTGAGGACAAAGGAGGGGTATACGCAGTATTTT. Protein sequence: CSVVRTKEGYTQYF. The chain is built from TRBV29-1 and TRBJ2-3, with D possibly being TRBD2 (6 bases). Germline values: CDR1 SQVTM, CDR2 ANQGSEA. The CDR3 extends over 14 amino acids. Trimming left V 4 bases short and J 7 bases short, with 18 bases between.

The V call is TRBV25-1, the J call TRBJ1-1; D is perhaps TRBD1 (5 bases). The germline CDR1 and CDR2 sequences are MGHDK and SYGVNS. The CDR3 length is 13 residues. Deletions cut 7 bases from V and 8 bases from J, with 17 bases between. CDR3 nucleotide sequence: TGTGCCAGCAAACGCGGGGGGTACGAAGAAGCTTTCTTT. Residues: CASKRGGYEEAFF.

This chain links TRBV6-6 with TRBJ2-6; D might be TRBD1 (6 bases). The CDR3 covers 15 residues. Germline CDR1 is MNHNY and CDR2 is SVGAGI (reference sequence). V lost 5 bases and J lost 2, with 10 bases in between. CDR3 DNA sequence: TGTGCCAGCAGTGTTCCAGGGGCTGGGGCCAACGTCCTGACTTTC. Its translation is CASSVPGAGANVLTF.

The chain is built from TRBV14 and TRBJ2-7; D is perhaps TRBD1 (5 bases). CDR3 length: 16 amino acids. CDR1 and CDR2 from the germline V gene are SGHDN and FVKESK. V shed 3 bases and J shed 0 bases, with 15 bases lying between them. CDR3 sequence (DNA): TGTGCCAGCAGCCAGAGGCTGGGGCAGAGCTCCTACGAGCAGTACTTC. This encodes CASSQRLGQSSYEQYF. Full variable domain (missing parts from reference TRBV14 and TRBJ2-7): EAGVTQFPSHSVIEKGQTVTLRCDPISGHDNLYWYRRVMGKEIKFLLHFVKESKQDESGMPNNRFLAERTGGTYSTLKVQPAELEDSGVYFCASSQRLGQSSYEQYFGPGTRLTVT.

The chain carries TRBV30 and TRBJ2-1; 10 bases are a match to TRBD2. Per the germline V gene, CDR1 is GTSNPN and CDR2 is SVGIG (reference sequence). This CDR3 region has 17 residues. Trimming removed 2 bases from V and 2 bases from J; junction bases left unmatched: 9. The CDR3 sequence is CAWSHESSGGAYNEQFF. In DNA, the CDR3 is TGTGCCTGGAGTCACGAATCCAGCGGGGGGGCCTACAATGAGCAGTTCTTC. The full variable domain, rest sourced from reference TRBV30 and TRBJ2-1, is SQTIHQWPATLVQPVGSPLSLECTVEGTSNPNLYWYRQAAGRGLQLLFYSVGIGQISSEVPQNLSASRPQDRQFILSSKKLLLSDSGFYLCAWSHESSGGAYNEQFFGPGTRLTVL.

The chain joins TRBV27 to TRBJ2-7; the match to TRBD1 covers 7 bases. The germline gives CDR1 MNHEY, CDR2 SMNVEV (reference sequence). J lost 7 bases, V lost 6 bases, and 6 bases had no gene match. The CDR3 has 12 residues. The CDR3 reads CASSHRGGEQYF. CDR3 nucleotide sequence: TGTGCCAGCAGCCACAGGGGTGGGGAGCAGTACTTC.

The CDR3 protein is CASSFRLAGGLNSYNEQFF. In DNA form, the CDR3 reads TGTGCCAGCAGCTTCCGACTAGCGGGGGGGCTCAATTCCTACAATGAGCAGTTCTTC. The chain uses TRBV11-2 and TRBJ2-1, with 14 bases fitting TRBD2. The CDR3 runs 19 residues. V lost 3 bases and J lost 1; bases outside the gene matches: 8. Germline V gene data show CDR1 as SGHAT and CDR2 as FQNNGV.

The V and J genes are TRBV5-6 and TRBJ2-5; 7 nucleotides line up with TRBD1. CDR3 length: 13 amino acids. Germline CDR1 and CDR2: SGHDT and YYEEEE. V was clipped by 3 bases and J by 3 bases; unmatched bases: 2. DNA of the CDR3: TGTGCCAGCAGCTGGGGGACAGAAGAGACCCAGTACTTC. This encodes CASSWGTEETQYF.

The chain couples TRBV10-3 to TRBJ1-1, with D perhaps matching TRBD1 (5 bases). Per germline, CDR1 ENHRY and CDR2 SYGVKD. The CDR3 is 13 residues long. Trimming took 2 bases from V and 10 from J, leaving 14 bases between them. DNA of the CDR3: TGTGCCATCAGTGAGGGACTACCCGGGGGAGCTTTCTTT. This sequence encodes CAISEGLPGGAFF.

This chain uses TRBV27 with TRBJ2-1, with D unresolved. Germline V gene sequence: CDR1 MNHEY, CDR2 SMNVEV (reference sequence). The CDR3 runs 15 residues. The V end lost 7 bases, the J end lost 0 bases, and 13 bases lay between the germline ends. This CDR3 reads CASMPLSSSYNEQFF. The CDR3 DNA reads TGTGCCAGCATGCCCCTGTCGAGCTCCTACAATGAGCAGTTCTTC.

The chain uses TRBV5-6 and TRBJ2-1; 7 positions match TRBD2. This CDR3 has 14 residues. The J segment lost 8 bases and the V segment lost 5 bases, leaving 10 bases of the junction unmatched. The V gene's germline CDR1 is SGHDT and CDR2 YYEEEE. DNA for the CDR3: TGTGCCAGCAGACCTTGGGGGGGTACTGATGAGCAGTTCTTC. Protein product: CASRPWGGTDEQFF.

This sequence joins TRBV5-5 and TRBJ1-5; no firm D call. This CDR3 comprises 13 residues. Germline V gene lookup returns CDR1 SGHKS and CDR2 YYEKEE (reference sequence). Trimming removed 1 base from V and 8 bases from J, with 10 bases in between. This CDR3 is CASSLLVDKPQHF. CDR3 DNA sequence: TGTGCCAGCAGCTTGCTCGTAGATAAGCCCCAGCATTTT.

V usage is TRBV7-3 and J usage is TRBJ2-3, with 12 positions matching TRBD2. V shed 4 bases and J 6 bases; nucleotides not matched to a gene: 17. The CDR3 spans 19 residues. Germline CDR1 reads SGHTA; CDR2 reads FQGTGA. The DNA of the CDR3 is TGTGCCAGCAGCTCAAAGGGCGCGGGACTAGCGGGTTCACTTGATACGCAGTATTTT. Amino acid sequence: CASSSKGAGLAGSLDTQYF.

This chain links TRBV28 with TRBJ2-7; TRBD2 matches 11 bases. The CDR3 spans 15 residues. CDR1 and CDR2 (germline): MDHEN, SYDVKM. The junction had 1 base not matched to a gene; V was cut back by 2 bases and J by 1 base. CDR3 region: CASSLGTSGSYEQYF. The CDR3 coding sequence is TGTGCCAGCAGTTTAGGGACTAGCGGATCCTACGAGCAGTACTTC.

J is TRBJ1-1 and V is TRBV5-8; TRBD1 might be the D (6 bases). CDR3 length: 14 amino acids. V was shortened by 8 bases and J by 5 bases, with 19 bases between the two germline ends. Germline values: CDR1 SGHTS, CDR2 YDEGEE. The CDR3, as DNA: TGTGCCAGTCGCACAGGGCTTAGTAGGACTGAAGCTTTCTTT. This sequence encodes CASRTGLSRTEAFF.

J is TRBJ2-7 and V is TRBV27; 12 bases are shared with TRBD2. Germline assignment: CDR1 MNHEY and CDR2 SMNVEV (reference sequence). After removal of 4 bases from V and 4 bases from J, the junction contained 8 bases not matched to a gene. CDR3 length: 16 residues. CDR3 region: CASSWDSGLAGYEQYF. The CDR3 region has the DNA TGTGCCAGCAGTTGGGACAGCGGACTAGCGGGGTACGAGCAGTACTTC.

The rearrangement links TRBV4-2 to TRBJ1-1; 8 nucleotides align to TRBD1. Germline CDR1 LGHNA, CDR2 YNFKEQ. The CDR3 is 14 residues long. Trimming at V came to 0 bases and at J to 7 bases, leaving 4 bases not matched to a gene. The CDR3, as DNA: TGTGCCAGCAGCCAAGAGGCCGGGACAGGTGAAGCTTTCTTT. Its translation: CASSQEAGTGEAFF.

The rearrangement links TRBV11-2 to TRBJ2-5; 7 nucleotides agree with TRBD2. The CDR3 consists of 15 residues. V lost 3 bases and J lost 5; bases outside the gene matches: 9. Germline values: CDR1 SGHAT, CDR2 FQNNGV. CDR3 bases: TGTGCCAGCAGCTTCGGAATTAGCGGGTGGGAGACCCAGTACTTC. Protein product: CASSFGISGWETQYF.

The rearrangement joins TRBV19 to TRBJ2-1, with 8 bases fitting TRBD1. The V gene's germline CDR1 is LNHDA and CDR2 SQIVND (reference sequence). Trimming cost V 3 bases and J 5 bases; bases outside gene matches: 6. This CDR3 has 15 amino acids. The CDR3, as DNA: TGTGCCAGTAGTATTCAAGGGACAGGCCACAATGAGCAGTTCTTC. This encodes CASSIQGTGHNEQFF.

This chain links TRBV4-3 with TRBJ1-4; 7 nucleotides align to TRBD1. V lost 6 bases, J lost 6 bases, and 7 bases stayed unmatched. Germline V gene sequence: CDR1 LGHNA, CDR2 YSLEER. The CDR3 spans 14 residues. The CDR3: CASSLGQGDEKLFF. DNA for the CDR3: TGCGCCAGCAGTCTGGGCCAGGGGGATGAAAAACTGTTTTTT.

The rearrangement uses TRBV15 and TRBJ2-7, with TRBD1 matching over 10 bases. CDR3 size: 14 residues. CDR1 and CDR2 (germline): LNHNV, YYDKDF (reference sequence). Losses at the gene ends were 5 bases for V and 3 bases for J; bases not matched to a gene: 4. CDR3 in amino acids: CATSQGTGDYEQYF. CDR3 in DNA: TGTGCCACCAGCCAAGGGACAGGGGACTACGAGCAGTACTTC.

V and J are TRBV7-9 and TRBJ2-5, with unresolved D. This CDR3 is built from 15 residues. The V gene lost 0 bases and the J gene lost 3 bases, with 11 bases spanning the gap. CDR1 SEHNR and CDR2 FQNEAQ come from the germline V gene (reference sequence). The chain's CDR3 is CASSLAVTSKETQYF. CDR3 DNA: TGTGCCAGCAGCTTAGCAGTGACATCTAAAGAGACCCAGTACTTC.

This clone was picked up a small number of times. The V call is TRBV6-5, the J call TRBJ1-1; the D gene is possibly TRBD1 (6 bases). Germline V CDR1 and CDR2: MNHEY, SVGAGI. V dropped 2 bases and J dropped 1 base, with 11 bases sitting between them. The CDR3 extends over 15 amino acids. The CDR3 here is CASSYDRSGNTEAFF. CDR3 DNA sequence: TGTGCCAGCAGTTACGACAGGTCGGGGAACACTGAAGCTTTCTTT.

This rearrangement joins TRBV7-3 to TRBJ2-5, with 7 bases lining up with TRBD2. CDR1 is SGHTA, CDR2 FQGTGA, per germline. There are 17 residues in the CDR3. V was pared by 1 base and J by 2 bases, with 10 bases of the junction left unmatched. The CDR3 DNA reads TGTGCCAGCAGCTTAAGGGGTCTTAGCGGGCGTCAAGAGACCCAGTACTTC. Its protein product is CASSLRGLSGRQETQYF.

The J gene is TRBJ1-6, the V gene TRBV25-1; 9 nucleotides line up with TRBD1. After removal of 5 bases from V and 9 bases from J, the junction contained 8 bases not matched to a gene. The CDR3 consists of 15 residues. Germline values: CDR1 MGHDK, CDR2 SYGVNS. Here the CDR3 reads CASSNRDRAISPLHF. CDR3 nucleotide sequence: TGTGCCAGCAGTAACCGGGACAGGGCAATTTCACCCCTCCACTTT.